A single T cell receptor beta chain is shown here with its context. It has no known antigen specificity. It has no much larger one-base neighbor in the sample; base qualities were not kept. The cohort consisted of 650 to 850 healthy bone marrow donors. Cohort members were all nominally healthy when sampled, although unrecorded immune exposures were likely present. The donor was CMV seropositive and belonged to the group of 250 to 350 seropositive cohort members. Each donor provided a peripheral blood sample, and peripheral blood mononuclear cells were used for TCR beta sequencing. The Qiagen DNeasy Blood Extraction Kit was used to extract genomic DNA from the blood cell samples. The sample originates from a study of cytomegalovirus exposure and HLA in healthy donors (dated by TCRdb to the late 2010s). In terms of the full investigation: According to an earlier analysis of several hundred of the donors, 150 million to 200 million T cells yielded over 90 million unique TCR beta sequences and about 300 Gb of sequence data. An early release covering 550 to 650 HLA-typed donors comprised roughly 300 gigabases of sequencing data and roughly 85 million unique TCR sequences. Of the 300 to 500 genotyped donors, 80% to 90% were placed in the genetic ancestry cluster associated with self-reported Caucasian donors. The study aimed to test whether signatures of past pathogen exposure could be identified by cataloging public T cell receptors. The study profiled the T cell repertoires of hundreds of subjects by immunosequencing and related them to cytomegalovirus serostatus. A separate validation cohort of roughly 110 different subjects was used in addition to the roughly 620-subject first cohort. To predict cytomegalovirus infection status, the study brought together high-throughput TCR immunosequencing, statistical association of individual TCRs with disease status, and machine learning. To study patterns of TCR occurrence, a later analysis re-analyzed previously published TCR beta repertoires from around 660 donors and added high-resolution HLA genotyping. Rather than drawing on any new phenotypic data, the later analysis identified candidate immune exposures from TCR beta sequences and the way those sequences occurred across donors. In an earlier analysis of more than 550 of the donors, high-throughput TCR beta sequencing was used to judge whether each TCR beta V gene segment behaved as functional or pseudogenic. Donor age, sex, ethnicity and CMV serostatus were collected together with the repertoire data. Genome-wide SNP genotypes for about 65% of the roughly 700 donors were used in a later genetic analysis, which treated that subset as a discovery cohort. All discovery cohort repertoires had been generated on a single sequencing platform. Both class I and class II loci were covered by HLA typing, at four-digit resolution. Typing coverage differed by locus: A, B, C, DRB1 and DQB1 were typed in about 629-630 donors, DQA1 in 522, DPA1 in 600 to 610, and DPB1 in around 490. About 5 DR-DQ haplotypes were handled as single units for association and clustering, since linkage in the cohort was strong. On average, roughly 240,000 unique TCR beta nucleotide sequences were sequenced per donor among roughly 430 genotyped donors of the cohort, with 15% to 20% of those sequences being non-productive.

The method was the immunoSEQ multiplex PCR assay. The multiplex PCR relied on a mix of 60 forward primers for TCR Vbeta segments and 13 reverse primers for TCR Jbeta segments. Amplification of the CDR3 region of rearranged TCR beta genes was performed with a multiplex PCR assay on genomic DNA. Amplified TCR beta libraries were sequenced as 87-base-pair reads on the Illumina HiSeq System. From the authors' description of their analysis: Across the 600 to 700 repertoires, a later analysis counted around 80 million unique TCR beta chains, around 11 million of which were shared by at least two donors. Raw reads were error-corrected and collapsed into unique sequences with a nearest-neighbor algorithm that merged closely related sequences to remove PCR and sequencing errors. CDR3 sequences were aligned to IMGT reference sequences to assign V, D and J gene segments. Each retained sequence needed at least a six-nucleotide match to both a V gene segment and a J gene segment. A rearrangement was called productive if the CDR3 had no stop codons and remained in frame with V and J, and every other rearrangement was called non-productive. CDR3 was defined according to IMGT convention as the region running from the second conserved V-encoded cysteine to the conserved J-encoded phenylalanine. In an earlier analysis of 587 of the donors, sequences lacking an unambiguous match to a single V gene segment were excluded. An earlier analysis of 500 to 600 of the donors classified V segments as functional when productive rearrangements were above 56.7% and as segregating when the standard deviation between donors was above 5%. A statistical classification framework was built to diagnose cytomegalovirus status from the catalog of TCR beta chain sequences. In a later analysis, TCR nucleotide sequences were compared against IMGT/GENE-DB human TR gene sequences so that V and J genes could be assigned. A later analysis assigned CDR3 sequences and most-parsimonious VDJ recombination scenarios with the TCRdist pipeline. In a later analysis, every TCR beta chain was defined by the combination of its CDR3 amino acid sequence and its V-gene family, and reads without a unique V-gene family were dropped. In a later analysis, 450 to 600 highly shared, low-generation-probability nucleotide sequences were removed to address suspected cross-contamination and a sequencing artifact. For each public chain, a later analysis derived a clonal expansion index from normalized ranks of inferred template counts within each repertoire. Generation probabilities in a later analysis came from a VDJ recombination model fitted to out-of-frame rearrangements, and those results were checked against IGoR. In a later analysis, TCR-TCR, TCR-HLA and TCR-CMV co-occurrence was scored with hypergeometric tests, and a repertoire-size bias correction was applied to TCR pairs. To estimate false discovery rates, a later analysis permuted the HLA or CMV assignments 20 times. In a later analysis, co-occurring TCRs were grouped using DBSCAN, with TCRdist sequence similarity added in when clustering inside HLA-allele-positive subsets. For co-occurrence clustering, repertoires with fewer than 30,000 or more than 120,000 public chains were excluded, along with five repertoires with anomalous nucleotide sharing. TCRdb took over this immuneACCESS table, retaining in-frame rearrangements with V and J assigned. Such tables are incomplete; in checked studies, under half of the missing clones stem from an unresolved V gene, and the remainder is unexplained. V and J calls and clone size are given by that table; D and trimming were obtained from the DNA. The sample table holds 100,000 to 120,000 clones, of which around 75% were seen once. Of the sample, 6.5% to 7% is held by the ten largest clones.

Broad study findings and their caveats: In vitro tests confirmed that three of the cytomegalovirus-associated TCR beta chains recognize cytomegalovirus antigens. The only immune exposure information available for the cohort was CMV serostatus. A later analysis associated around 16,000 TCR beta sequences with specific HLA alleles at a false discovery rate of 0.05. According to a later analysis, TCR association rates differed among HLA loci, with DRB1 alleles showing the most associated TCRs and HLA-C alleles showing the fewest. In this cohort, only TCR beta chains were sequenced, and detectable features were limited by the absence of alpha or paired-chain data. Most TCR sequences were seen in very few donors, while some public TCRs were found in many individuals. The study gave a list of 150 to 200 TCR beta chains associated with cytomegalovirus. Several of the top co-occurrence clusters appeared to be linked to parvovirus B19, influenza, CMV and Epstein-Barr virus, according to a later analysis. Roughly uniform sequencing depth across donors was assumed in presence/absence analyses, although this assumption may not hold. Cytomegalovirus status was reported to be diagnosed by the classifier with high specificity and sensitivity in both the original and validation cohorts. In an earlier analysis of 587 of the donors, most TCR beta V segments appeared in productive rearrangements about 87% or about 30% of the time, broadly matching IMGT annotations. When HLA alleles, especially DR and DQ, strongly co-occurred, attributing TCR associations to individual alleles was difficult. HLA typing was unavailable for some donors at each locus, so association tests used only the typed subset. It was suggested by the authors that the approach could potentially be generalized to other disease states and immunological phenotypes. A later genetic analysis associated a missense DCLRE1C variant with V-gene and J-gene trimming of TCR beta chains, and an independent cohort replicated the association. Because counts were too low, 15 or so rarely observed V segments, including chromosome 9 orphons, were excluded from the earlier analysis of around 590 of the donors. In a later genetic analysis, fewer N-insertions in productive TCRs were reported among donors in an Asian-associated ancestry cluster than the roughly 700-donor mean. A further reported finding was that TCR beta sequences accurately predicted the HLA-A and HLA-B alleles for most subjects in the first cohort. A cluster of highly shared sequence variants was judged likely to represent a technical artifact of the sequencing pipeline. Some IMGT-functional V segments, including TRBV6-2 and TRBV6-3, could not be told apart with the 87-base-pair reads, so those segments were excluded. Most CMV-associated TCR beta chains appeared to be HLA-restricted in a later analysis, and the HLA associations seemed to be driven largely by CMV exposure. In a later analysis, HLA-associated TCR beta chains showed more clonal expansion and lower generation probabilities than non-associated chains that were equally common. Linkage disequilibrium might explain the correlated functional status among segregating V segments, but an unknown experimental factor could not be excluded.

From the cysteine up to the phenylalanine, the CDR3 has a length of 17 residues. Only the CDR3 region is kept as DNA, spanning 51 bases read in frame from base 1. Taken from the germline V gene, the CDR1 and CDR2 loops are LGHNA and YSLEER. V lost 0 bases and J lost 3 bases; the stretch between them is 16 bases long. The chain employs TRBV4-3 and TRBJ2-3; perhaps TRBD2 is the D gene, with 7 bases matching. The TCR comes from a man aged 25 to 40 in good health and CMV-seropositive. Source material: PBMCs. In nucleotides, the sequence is TGCGCCAGCAGCCAAGAAATAGGGGGGGGTGGTACAGATACGCAGTATTTT. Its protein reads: CASSQEIGGGGTDTQYF.